Each of the 20 T cell receptor beta chains below was sequenced from the same sample in a study of cytomegalovirus exposure and HLA in healthy donors. PCR primers comprised 60 Vbeta and 13 Jbeta primers. Generated by immunoSEQ multiplex PCR, the TCRdb table keeps only in-frame clones and is missing some. The sample holds nearly 95,000 clones, approximately 79% seen once. The sequenced material came from PBMCs. These receptors came from a woman between 35 and 50 years old in good health and CMV-seronegative.

The chain has TRBV27 and TRBJ2-7; D is possibly TRBD1 (7 bases). The germline V gene encodes CDR1 MNHEY and CDR2 SMNVEV (reference sequence). Trimming removed 2 bases from V and 3 bases from J, with 14 bases in between. The CDR3 totals 15 residues. The CDR3 loop is CASSLVRQGGYEQYF. CDR3 nucleotide sequence: TGTGCCAGCAGTTTAGTCCGACAGGGAGGCTACGAGCAGTACTTC.

The V and J genes are TRBV6-1 and TRBJ2-1; 7 nucleotides agree with TRBD1. CDR1 and CDR2 (germline): MNHNS, SASEGT. With 8 bases clipped from V and 3 bases from J, the junction kept 10 bases outside the gene matches. The CDR3 sequence is 15 residues long. The CDR3: CASYARTGGYNEQFF. CDR3 nucleotides: TGTGCCAGCTATGCTAGGACAGGCGGCTACAATGAGCAGTTCTTC.

The rearrangement uses TRBV6-1 and TRBJ1-1; D gene unclear. The CDR3 totals 14 residues. Trimming took 2 bases from V and 0 from J, leaving 7 bases between them. Germline V gene data show CDR1 as MNHNS and CDR2 as SASEGT. The CDR3 DNA sequence: TGTGCCAGCAGTGAAAGTTCGGTGAACACTGAAGCTTTCTTT. Translated: CASSESSVNTEAFF.

The V call is TRBV6-1, the J call TRBJ2-7; tentatively, D is TRBD2 (6 bases). CDR1 and CDR2 from the germline V gene are MNHNS and SASEGT. The CDR3 extends over 15 amino acids. Trimming removed 6 bases from V and 0 bases from J, with 15 bases in between. The CDR3 is CASSKEGGISYEQYF. The CDR3 bases are TGTGCCAGCAGCAAAGAGGGAGGTATCTCCTACGAGCAGTACTTC.

This clone was detected only a few times. The chain carries TRBV18 and TRBJ2-7; D is perhaps TRBD2 (5 bases). The CDR3 is made up of 17 amino acids. Per the germline V gene, CDR1 is KGHSH and CDR2 is LQKENI. V was shortened by 5 bases and J by 6 bases, with 26 bases between the two germline ends. The CDR3 sequence is CASSAIGNDYYRGEQYF. CDR3 nucleotides: TGTGCCAGCTCAGCCATCGGGAACGACTATTACCGCGGCGAGCAGTACTTC. Full variable domain (rest looked up from reference TRBV18 and TRBJ2-7): NAGVMQNPRHLVRRRGQEARLRCSPMKGHSHVYWYRQLPEEGLKFMVYLQKENIIDESGMPKERFSAEFPKEGPSILRIQQVVRGDSAAYFCASSAIGNDYYRGEQYFGPGTRLTVT.

The rearrangement joins TRBV28 to TRBJ1-5; no reliable D call. The V gene's germline CDR1 is MDHEN and CDR2 SYDVKM. This CDR3 is built from 13 residues. Trimming cost V 11 bases and J 2 bases, with 13 bases left between them. Written as DNA, the CDR3 is TGTGCCGTCCAGGAGGTTGGCAATCAGCCCCAGCATTTT. It codes for CAVQEVGNQPQHF.

This sequence joins TRBV5-6 and TRBJ2-7; 8 positions agree with TRBD2. Looked up from germline, CDR1 is SGHDT and CDR2 is YYEEEE. After removal of 0 bases from V and 3 bases from J, the junction contained 2 bases not matched to a gene. The length of the CDR3 is 14 residues. The CDR3 sequence: CASSLGLARYEQYF. The DNA for the CDR3 is TGTGCCAGCAGCTTGGGACTAGCGCGCTACGAGCAGTACTTC.

The CDR3 DNA follows: TGTGCCAGCAGTACTCCCGGGACAGGGAATCAGCCCCAGCATTTT. This gives the protein CASSTPGTGNQPQHF. J is TRBJ1-5 and V is TRBV28; 9 bases match TRBD1. Germline V gene data show CDR1 as MDHEN and CDR2 as SYDVKM. The CDR3 runs 15 residues. The J segment lost 4 bases and the V segment lost 5 bases, leaving 6 bases of the junction unmatched.

The V call is TRBV30, the J call TRBJ1-6, with a possible D match to TRBD1 (6 bases). Germline CDR1 GTSNPN, CDR2 SVGIG (reference sequence). The CDR3 contains 13 residues. Trimming removed 8 bases from V and 10 bases from J, with 18 bases in between. The CDR3 region is CAHRQDGTSPLHF. CDR3 nucleotide sequence: TGTGCCCATCGACAGGACGGAACCTCACCCCTCCACTTT.

This clone was seen a single time. The chain carries TRBV9 and TRBJ2-2; TRBD1 might be the D (6 bases). V lost 3 bases to trimming and J lost 0 bases, with 12 bases between them. The CDR3 extends over 16 amino acids. Germline V gene sequence: CDR1 SGDLS, CDR2 YYNGEE. The CDR3 DNA follows: TGTGCCAGCAGCGCGTGGGGGACAACGAACACCGGGGAGCTGTTTTTT. Translated, it gives CASSAWGTTNTGELFF.

This clone was seen more than once but under ten times. The rearrangement links TRBV6-6 to TRBJ1-4, with a tentative D call TRBD1 (6 bases). V was pared by 6 bases and J by 7 bases, with 18 bases between. This CDR3 region has 15 residues. CDR1 MNHNY and CDR2 SVGAGI come from the germline V gene (reference sequence). CDR3 loop: CASSQGGGAGEKLFF. CDR3 nucleotide sequence: TGTGCCAGCAGCCAGGGTGGGGGGGCTGGTGAAAAACTGTTTTTT.

To note about this clone: One junction end disagrees with the germline gene, perhaps due to a read error. This sequence joins TRBV30 and TRBJ1-2; no clear D gene. The CDR3 is made up of 11 amino acids. Germline lookup yields CDR1 GTSNPN and CDR2 SVGIG (reference sequence). The chain's CDR3 is CAWVLNYGYPF. As DNA, the CDR3 is TGTGCCTGGGTCCTGAACTATGGCTACCCCTTC.

The chain has TRBV27 and TRBJ1-1; D perhaps matches TRBD1 (6 bases). V was pared by 9 bases and J by 0 bases, with 14 bases between. The length of the CDR3 is 14 residues. Germline lookup yields CDR1 MNHEY and CDR2 SMNVEV (reference sequence). CDR3 bases: TGTGCCAGTGGAAGGGGGGGATTGAACACTGAAGCTTTCTTT. Translating gives CASGRGGLNTEAFF.

This clone was seen more than once but under ten times. The V gene is TRBV19, the J gene TRBJ2-5; 10 nucleotides align to TRBD2. Looked up from germline, CDR1 is LNHDA and CDR2 is SQIVND (reference sequence). The CDR3 is 14 residues long. The J segment lost 6 bases and the V segment lost 3 bases, leaving 4 bases of the junction unmatched. The CDR3 loop reads CASSMASGGKTQYF. The CDR3 DNA is TGTGCCAGTAGTATGGCTAGCGGGGGAAAGACCCAGTACTTC. Together with reference TRBV19 and TRBJ2-5, the CDR3 gives the full variable domain: DGGITQSPKYLFRKEGQNVTLSCEQNLNHDAMYWYRQDPGQGLRLIYYSQIVNDFQKGDIAEGYSVSREKKESFPLTVTSAQKNPTAFYLCASSMASGGKTQYFGPGTRLLVL.

V is TRBV4-3 and J is TRBJ1-4, with D maybe TRBD1 (6 bases). Germline V gene sequence: CDR1 LGHNA, CDR2 YSLEER. This CDR3 comprises 17 residues. V was cut by 0 bases and J by 4 bases, with 15 bases left in between. The CDR3 DNA reads as TGCGCCAGCAGCCAAGAAGGGCCCGGGACAAGTAATGAAAAACTGTTTTTT. The encoded protein is CASSQEGPGTSNEKLFF.

The chain employs TRBV7-2 and TRBJ1-2; 8 bases are shared with TRBD1. V dropped 5 bases and J dropped 7; count of bases not matched to a gene: 9. CDR3 length: 14 amino acids. Germline loops: CDR1 SGHTA, CDR2 FQGNSA. As DNA, the CDR3 is TGTGCCAGCAGCCCACGGACAGGGCGAAGTGGCTACACCTTC. Protein sequence: CASSPRTGRSGYTF.

This clone showed up just once. The chain employs TRBV5-4 and TRBJ1-1, with TRBD1 matching over 7 bases. Per the germline V gene, CDR1 is SGHNT and CDR2 is YYREEE (reference sequence). V was clipped by 4 bases and J by 5 bases; unmatched bases: 11. CDR3 length equals 15 residues. CDR3 in amino acids: CASSEIRGLQTEAFF. The CDR3 nucleotides read TGTGCCAGCAGCGAAATAAGGGGGCTTCAGACTGAAGCTTTCTTT.

The chain is built from TRBV29-1 and TRBJ2-2; 10 bases match TRBD1. With V trimmed by 3 bases and J by 0 bases, 4 bases remained unmatched. Germline V gene lookup returns CDR1 SQVTM and CDR2 ANQGSEA. The CDR3 spans 16 residues. The CDR3 DNA reads as TGCAGCGTTGATGACAGGGGGCGGGCGAACACCGGGGAGCTGTTTTTT. This sequence encodes CSVDDRGRANTGELFF.

The gene calls are TRBV6-5 and TRBJ2-4; D may be TRBD1 (6 bases). The germline gives CDR1 MNHEY, CDR2 SVGAGI. CDR3 length: 11 residues. Trimming shortened V by 7 bases and J by 9 bases, and 10 bases separated the two germline ends. The CDR3 region has the DNA TGTGCCAGCATTCAAGGGGGCATTCAGTACTTC. It codes for CASIQGGIQYF.

Many counts were recorded for this clone. This chain joins TRBV6-5 and TRBJ1-1; maybe TRBD1 (6 bases). The V end lost 2 bases, the J end lost 7 bases, and 14 bases lay between the germline ends. CDR3 size: 14 residues. Germline V gene data show CDR1 as MNHEY and CDR2 as SVGAGI. The CDR3 region is CASSYQTGRGEAFF. CDR3 DNA sequence: TGTGCCAGCAGTTACCAGACAGGACGAGGTGAAGCTTTCTTT.